This T cell receptor beta chain came from a study of CD8+ T cells in alopecia areata. Study-level findings and limits: Alopecia totalis/universalis scalp especially showed more expanded CD8+ clones than normal scalp. Normal skin contains resident alphabeta T cells, and these are also sequenced in scalp samples.

RNA, once extracted, was reverse transcribed into cDNA for use as the sequencing template. Only in-frame clones appear in the TCRdb table, and some are missing; sequencing was by immunoSEQ multiplex PCR. The data hold about 180,000 clones, with 59% observed a single time. The CDR3 is 15 residues long. Germline assignment: CDR1 MNHEY and CDR2 SMNVEV (reference sequence). With V trimmed by 2 bases and J by 4 bases, 4 bases remained unmatched. A remark on this clone: Its antigen is unidentified.

The starting material was CD4+ T cells sorted from blood, obtained at week 0. The TCR originated in a human donor with alopecia areata. The genes are TRBV27 and TRBJ2-2, with TRBD2 matching 7 bases. This CDR3 reads CASSLLSGVTGELFF. CDR3 DNA: TGTGCCAGCAGTTTACTGAGCGGGGTCACCGGGGAGCTGTTTTTT.